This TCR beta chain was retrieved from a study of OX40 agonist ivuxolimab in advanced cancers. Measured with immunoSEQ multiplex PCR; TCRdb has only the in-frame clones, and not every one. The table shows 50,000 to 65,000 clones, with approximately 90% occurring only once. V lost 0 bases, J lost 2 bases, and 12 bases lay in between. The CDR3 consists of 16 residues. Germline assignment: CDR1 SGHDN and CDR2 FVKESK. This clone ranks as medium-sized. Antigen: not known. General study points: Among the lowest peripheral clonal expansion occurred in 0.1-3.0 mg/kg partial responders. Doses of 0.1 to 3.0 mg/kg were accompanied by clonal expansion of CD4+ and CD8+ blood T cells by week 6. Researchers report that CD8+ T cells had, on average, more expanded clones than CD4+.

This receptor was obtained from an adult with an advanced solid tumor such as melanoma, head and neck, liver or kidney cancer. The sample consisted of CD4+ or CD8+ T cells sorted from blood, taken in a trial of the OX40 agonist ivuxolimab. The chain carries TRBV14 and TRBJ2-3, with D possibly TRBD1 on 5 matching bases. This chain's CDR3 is CASSQDAGFPTDTQYF. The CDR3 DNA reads TGTGCCAGCAGCCAAGATGCAGGGTTTCCCACAGATACGCAGTATTTT.